The entry below describes one T cell receptor beta chain. Its antigen is as yet unknown. The sample is drawn from a study of blood T cells in healthy people across ages. Findings of the study overall: In older individuals, TCR beta diversity per million T cells was lower, falling roughly linearly with age.

A second PCR, run for roughly 7 to 11 cycles, used a sample-barcoded 5' primer plus a J-beta primer mix. Every cDNA molecule bore a tag from a template-switch adaptor containing 12 random nucleotides. One entry per CDR3 protein, called by TCRdb with MiXCR from the 5' RACE reads. The sample contains about 580,000 distinct CDR3 sequences, roughly 48% of which appear only once. V shed 3 bases and J 9 bases; nucleotides not matched to a gene: 7. The CDR3 is made up of 14 amino acids. Germline values: CDR1 SGHTA, CDR2 FQGNSA. This chain connects TRBV7-2 to TRBJ2-1; 8 nucleotides agree with TRBD2. This clonotype was sampled from a man older than 75 in good health. Material for sequencing was blood. The CDR3 loop reads CASSFPHSGAEQFF. The CDR3 nucleotides are TGTGCCAGCAGCTTTCCCCATAGCGGGGCTGAGCAGTTCTTC.